The 29 T cell receptor beta chains given below trace back to one sample, sequenced in a study of T cell changes during pregnancy in multiple sclerosis. TCRdb keeps only in-frame clones here, not all; method: immunoSEQ multiplex PCR. The data contain approximately 57,000 clones, approximately 90% of them singletons. This specimen was peripheral blood, taken after pregnancy. The receptors stem from a female donor in good health, enrolled as a control in a pregnancy study.

V gene TRBV6-5 combines with J gene TRBJ1-5, with TRBD1 identical over 11 bases. The junction had 7 bases not matched to a gene; V was cut back by 6 bases and J by 6 bases. This CDR3 is 15 amino acids long. Germline CDR1 and CDR2: MNHEY and SVGAGI. The CDR3 DNA is TGTGCCAGCAGAGCAAAAGGGACAGGGGGTCAGCCCCAGCATTTT. The encoded protein is CASRAKGTGGQPQHF.

The chain is built from TRBV7-2 and TRBJ2-7; 9 positions match TRBD1. The J segment lost 5 bases and the V segment lost 5 bases, leaving 13 bases of the junction unmatched. Germline V gives CDR1 SGHTA, CDR2 FQGNSA. There are 16 residues in the CDR3. CDR3 protein: CASSLRAGQGLDEQYF. The CDR3 bases are TGTGCCAGCAGCCTCCGGGCAGGACAGGGGCTGGACGAGCAGTACTTC. Full variable domain (missing parts from reference TRBV7-2 and TRBJ2-7): GAGVSQSPSNKVTEKGKDVELRCDPISGHTALYWYRQSLGQGLEFLIYFQGNSAPDKSGLPSDRFSAERTGGSVSTLTIQRTQQEDSAVYLCASSLRAGQGLDEQYFGPGTRLTVT.

The J gene is TRBJ1-1, the V gene TRBV5-4; tentatively, D is TRBD1 (6 bases). Per germline, CDR1 SGHNT and CDR2 YYREEE (reference sequence). Deletions cut 0 bases from V and 10 bases from J, with 13 bases between. The CDR3 covers 13 residues. DNA of the CDR3: TGTGCCAGCAGCTTGGCCGGGGGGGCAGCAGCTTTCTTT. Its translation is CASSLAGGAAAFF.

As to this clone: The same CDR3 also results from other DNA sequences found in this sample. This chain joins TRBV19 and TRBJ1-1, with D perhaps matching TRBD1 (5 bases). CDR3 length equals 16 residues. V lost 4 bases and J lost 3, with 18 bases in between. Germline-derived CDR1 and CDR2 are LNHDA and SQIVND (reference sequence). The CDR3 nucleotides read TGTGCCAGTAGTAATCGCTTCCCATGGGGGGACACTGAAGCTTTCTTT. Translated: CASSNRFPWGDTEAFF.

As DNA, the CDR3 is TGTGCCAGTAACCGGGTGGGGGGTACCAACACTGAAGCTTTCTTT. Amino acids: CASNRVGGTNTEAFF. The chain couples TRBV19 to TRBJ1-1; TRBD1 might be the D (5 bases). This CDR3 spans 15 amino acids. V lost 7 bases and J lost 2, with 17 bases in between. Germline V gene sequence: CDR1 LNHDA, CDR2 SQIVND (reference sequence). Drawing the rest from reference TRBV19 and TRBJ1-1, the complete variable domain is DGGITQSPKYLFRKEGQNVTLSCEQNLNHDAMYWYRQDPGQGLRLIYYSQIVNDFQKGDIAEGYSVSREKKESFPLTVTSAQKNPTAFYLCASNRVGGTNTEAFFGQGTRLTVV.

The gene calls are TRBV4-3 and TRBJ2-7, with 10 bases fitting TRBD2. V lost 0 bases to trimming and J lost 6 bases; unmatched junction nucleotides: 14. The CDR3 consists of 18 residues. Germline V gene lookup returns CDR1 LGHNA and CDR2 YSLEER. The CDR3 region is CASSQEASGSSTAGEQYF. CDR3 DNA: TGCGCCAGCAGCCAAGAGGCTAGCGGGAGTAGTACCGCGGGCGAGCAGTACTTC.

The rearrangement links TRBV29-1 to TRBJ2-3; 8 nucleotides match TRBD2. V dropped 7 bases and J dropped 5; count of bases not matched to a gene: 5. This CDR3 has 12 amino acids. Germline CDR1 SQVTM, CDR2 ANQGSEA. CDR3 DNA: TGCAGCGACCTAAGCGGGGGAGATACGCAGTATTTT. This codes for CSDLSGGDTQYF.

The chain is built from TRBV28 and TRBJ1-1; TRBD1 might be the D (6 bases). The V and J ends lost 3 bases and 4 bases respectively, with 15 bases between them. The V gene's germline CDR1 is MDHEN and CDR2 SYDVKM. The CDR3 has 15 amino acids. The CDR3 spells CASSLLYRASTEAFF. The CDR3 DNA is TGTGCCAGCAGTTTGCTCTACAGGGCGAGCACTGAAGCTTTCTTT.

The chain employs TRBV10-3 and TRBJ2-1; 10 bases align to TRBD2. CDR3 length equals 15 residues. Germline lookup yields CDR1 ENHRY and CDR2 SYGVKD. J gave up 9 bases and V 2 bases, and 7 bases lay outside the gene matches. For the CDR3, the DNA is TGTGCCATCAGTGAGCAAAGCGGGGGGGCTCGTGAGCAGTTCTTC. Protein sequence: CAISEQSGGAREQFF.

The chain uses TRBV9 and TRBJ2-3, with D uncertain. The length of the CDR3 is 14 residues. Germline CDR1 and CDR2: SGDLS and YYNGEE. V was trimmed by 0 bases and J by 2 bases, leaving 7 bases between them. The DNA of the CDR3 is TGTGCCAGCAGCGTAGGTCAGATCACAGATACGCAGTATTTT. Encoded protein: CASSVGQITDTQYF.

This clone has just a few counts. This chain links TRBV5-1 with TRBJ1-2; tentative D call: TRBD1 (6 bases). This CDR3 spans 14 amino acids. The germline V and J ends were trimmed by 4 bases and 5 bases, with 15 bases remaining between them. Per the germline V gene, CDR1 is SGHRS and CDR2 is YFSETQ. In DNA, the CDR3 is TGCGCCAGCAGCGACTTACAGGGCGGTTATGGCTACACCTTC. It yields the protein CASSDLQGGYGYTF.

This clone was observed a handful of times. The V call is TRBV2, the J call TRBJ1-6, with 7 bases fitting TRBD1. The germline V gene has CDR1 SNHLY and CDR2 FYNNEI. CDR3 size: 15 residues. Losses at the gene ends were 6 bases for V and 9 bases for J; bases not matched to a gene: 11. The CDR3, as DNA: TGTGCCAGCAGCGTCGGGACAGACTTGAGTTCACCCCTCCACTTT. Protein sequence: CASSVGTDLSSPLHF.

The V gene is TRBV6-6, the J gene TRBJ2-7; 8 bases map to TRBD2. Per germline, CDR1 MNHNY and CDR2 SVGAGI (reference sequence). This CDR3 comprises 14 residues. Germline trimming cut 4 bases from V and 4 bases from J; bases unmatched to any gene: 6. CDR3 nucleotide sequence: TGTGCCAGCAGTTCCACCGGGACTAGGTACGAGCAGTACTTC. Encoded protein: CASSSTGTRYEQYF.

V is TRBV28 and J is TRBJ1-3; D is uncertain. V was clipped by 2 bases and J by 0 bases, with 11 bases between them. Germline CDR1 is MDHEN and CDR2 is SYDVKM. This CDR3 comprises 16 residues. In nucleotides, the CDR3 is TGTGCCAGCAGTTTAACCTTTGCTAGCTCTGGAAACACCATATATTTT. Protein sequence: CASSLTFASSGNTIYF.

The genes are TRBV9 and TRBJ1-4, with 8 positions matching TRBD1. This CDR3 is 14 amino acids long. The germline CDR1 and CDR2 sequences are SGDLS and YYNGEE. J lost 2 bases, V lost 3 bases, and 0 bases had no gene match. CDR3 region: CASSGTGTNEKLFF. CDR3 coding DNA: TGTGCCAGCAGCGGGACAGGGACTAATGAAAAACTGTTTTTT.

This chain joins TRBV10-3 and TRBJ1-1, with TRBD1 matching over 11 bases. With 5 bases clipped from V and 4 bases from J, the junction kept 3 bases outside the gene matches. The germline CDR1 and CDR2 sequences are ENHRY and SYGVKD. The CDR3 consists of 14 residues. The CDR3 region has the DNA TGTGCCATCAGTCCCGGGACAGGGGGCACTGAAGCTTTCTTT. This encodes CAISPGTGGTEAFF.

The V and J genes are TRBV5-1 and TRBJ2-7; 7 bases line up with TRBD2. Unmatched junction bases numbered 11, after V lost 4 bases and J lost 7 bases. Germline V gene data show CDR1 as SGHRS and CDR2 as YFSETQ. This CDR3 comprises 14 residues. CDR3 loop: CASSPSGETKEQYF. CDR3 nucleotide sequence: TGCGCCAGCAGCCCGAGCGGGGAGACGAAAGAGCAGTACTTC.

The chain combines TRBV28 with TRBJ2-1; 10 bases agree with TRBD2. Germline-derived CDR1 and CDR2 are MDHEN and SYDVKM. V was clipped by 8 bases and J by 4 bases; unmatched bases: 11. This CDR3 spans 16 amino acids. The chain's CDR3 is CASPPRGLASYNEQFF. In DNA form, the CDR3 reads TGTGCCAGCCCCCCTCGGGGACTAGCGTCTTACAATGAGCAGTTCTTC.

As DNA, the CDR3 is TGTGCCAGCAGCTTCGGACATCTTGAAGCTTTCTTT. It yields the protein CASSFGHLEAFF. This chain joins TRBV5-6 and TRBJ1-1; maybe TRBD1 (5 bases). The CDR3 loop spans 12 amino acids. CDR1 is SGHDT and CDR2 is YYEEEE in the germline V gene. V lost 2 bases and J lost 7, with 9 bases in between.

In DNA, the CDR3 is TGTGCCAGCAGCCGGCAGCTAGCGGAGCAGTTCTTC. Translation gives CASSRQLAEQFF. The V gene is TRBV5-4, the J gene TRBJ2-1; possible D gene TRBD2, 6 bases. The V end was cut by 4 bases, the J end by 10 bases, with 12 bases between. The germline V gene encodes CDR1 SGHNT and CDR2 YYREEE (reference sequence). CDR3 length equals 12 residues. Based on the CDR3 plus reference TRBV5-4 and TRBJ2-1, the full variable domain is ETGVTQSPTHLIKTRGQQVTLRCSSQSGHNTVSWYQQALGQGPQFIFQYYREEENGRGNFPPRFSGLQFPNYSSELNVNALELDDSALYLCASSRQLAEQFFGPGTRLTVL.

The gene calls are TRBV19 and TRBJ1-5; TRBD1 agrees at 7 bases. Germline loops: CDR1 LNHDA, CDR2 SQIVND (reference sequence). V was clipped by 2 bases and J by 7 bases; unmatched bases: 5. The CDR3 runs to 14 residues. Here the CDR3 DNA reads TGTGCCAGTAGTATATCAGGGGGTACCCAGCCCCAGCATTTT. As protein: CASSISGGTQPQHF. Supplemented by reference TRBV19 and TRBJ1-5, the full variable domain reads DGGITQSPKYLFRKEGQNVTLSCEQNLNHDAMYWYRQDPGQGLRLIYYSQIVNDFQKGDIAEGYSVSREKKESFPLTVTSAQKNPTAFYLCASSISGGTQPQHFGDGTRLSIL.

The chain uses TRBV6-5 and TRBJ2-7; 10 nucleotides line up with TRBD1. CDR3 length: 16 residues. The germline CDR1 and CDR2 sequences are MNHEY and SVGAGI. With V trimmed by 0 bases and J by 5 bases, 7 bases remained unmatched. CDR3 nucleotides: TGTGCCAGCAGTTACTCAGACCCGGGACAGGGGAACGAGCAGTACTTC. Protein sequence: CASSYSDPGQGNEQYF.

The gene calls are TRBV9 and TRBJ2-5; D call uncertain. The germline V gene has CDR1 SGDLS and CDR2 YYNGEE. This CDR3 region has 14 residues. The ends were cut back, 0 bases at V and 5 bases at J, with 11 bases in the middle. Here the CDR3 reads CASSVGSHLETQYF. The CDR3 DNA is TGTGCCAGCAGCGTAGGTAGCCATCTGGAGACCCAGTACTTC.

The chain uses TRBV6-1 and TRBJ2-5; 9 bases align to TRBD1. The J call may be incorrect, as the DNA end agrees better with TRBJ2-7. The CDR3 sequence is 15 residues long. Germline values: CDR1 MNHNS, CDR2 SASEGT. CDR3 DNA sequence: TGTGCCAGCAGTGACCCGGACAGGGGACACTACGAGCAGTACTTC. Amino acids: CASSDPDRGHYEQYF.

The chain couples TRBV19 to TRBJ2-2; 10 bases are shared with TRBD1. Germline values: CDR1 LNHDA, CDR2 SQIVND (reference sequence). The CDR3 runs 15 residues. With V trimmed by 8 bases and J by 3 bases, 6 bases remained unmatched. CDR3 region: CASRVGTGDTGELFF. CDR3 nucleotides: TGTGCCAGTCGCGTCGGGACAGGGGACACCGGGGAGCTGTTTTTT.

The chain carries TRBV7-8 and TRBJ2-5; possible D gene TRBD2, 5 bases. Trimming shortened V by 5 bases and J by 5 bases, and 21 bases separated the two germline ends. Germline V lookup: CDR1 SGHVS, CDR2 FQNEAQ. The CDR3 extends over 16 amino acids. The CDR3 spells CASSPRSQITGETQYF. CDR3 nucleotide sequence: TGTGCCAGCAGCCCGCGCTCACAGATTACGGGGGAGACCCAGTACTTC.

This chain links TRBV19 with TRBJ2-1; the match to TRBD2 covers 7 bases. Trimming removed 3 bases from V and 3 bases from J; junction bases left unmatched: 8. The CDR3 contains 16 residues. Germline loops: CDR1 LNHDA, CDR2 SQIVND (reference sequence). CDR3 loop: CASSIATGGLYNEQFF. The DNA of the CDR3 is TGTGCCAGTAGTATTGCGACGGGAGGCCTCTACAATGAGCAGTTCTTC.

The V and J genes are TRBV2 and TRBJ1-1, with D tentatively TRBD1 (5 bases). The germline V and J ends were trimmed by 6 bases and 5 bases, with 7 bases remaining between them. CDR1 is SNHLY and CDR2 is FYNNEI in the germline V gene. This CDR3 is built from 11 residues. CDR3 coding DNA: TGTGCCAGCAGGGGGGGAACTGAAGCTTTCTTT. The encoded protein is CASRGGTEAFF. The full variable domain, its missing parts supplied by reference TRBV2 and TRBJ1-1, is EPEVTQTPSHQVTQMGQEVILRCVPISNHLYFYWYRQILGQKVEFLVSFYNNEISEKSEIFDDQFSVERPDGSNFTLKIRSTKLEDSAMYFCASRGGTEAFFGQGTRLTVV.

This clone was seen just once. The chain combines TRBV15 with TRBJ2-7; 7 bases map to TRBD2. The J segment lost 6 bases and the V segment lost 5 bases, leaving 4 bases of the junction unmatched. The CDR3 loop spans 12 amino acids. Germline CDR1 LNHNV, CDR2 YYDKDF (reference sequence). In DNA, the CDR3 is TGTGCCACCAGCTCCTCGGGGGGCGAGCAGTACTTC. This encodes CATSSSGGEQYF.